A single sample is the source of the 6 T cell receptor beta chains below, sequenced in a study of PD-1 blockade in mismatch repair-deficient tumors. Clones were sequenced by immunoSEQ multiplex PCR, and TCRdb holds only the in-frame ones, with some missing. The sample records 70,000 to 90,000 clones, roughly 80% being singletons. Sequences were derived from peripheral blood, sampled 44 weeks after starting pembrolizumab. These receptors were collected from an adult with mismatch repair-deficient cancer.

This chain links TRBV7-6 with TRBJ2-1, with D perhaps matching TRBD1 (6 bases). Looked up from germline, CDR1 is SGHVS and CDR2 is FNYEAQ. CDR3 length: 15 residues. With 6 bases removed from V and 7 bases from J, the gap between germline ends came to 19 bases. CDR3 bases: TGTGCCAGCAGTCCTACAGGGAAAAAAGGGAATGAGCAGTTCTTC. The encoded protein is CASSPTGKKGNEQFF.

The V and J genes are TRBV7-3 and TRBJ2-7; 7 bases match TRBD2. This CDR3 has 15 residues. With V trimmed by 5 bases and J by 2 bases, 9 bases remained unmatched. The V gene's germline CDR1 is SGHTA and CDR2 FQGTGA. Here the CDR3 DNA reads TGTGCCAGCAGCCCGGGGCTAGCGGACACCTACGAGCAGTACTTC. Translation gives CASSPGLADTYEQYF. Looking up the rest from reference TRBV7-3 and TRBJ2-7 gives the full variable domain: GAGVSQTPSNKVTEKGKYVELRCDPISGHTALYWYRQSLGQGPEFLIYFQGTGAADDSGLPNDRFFAVRPEGSVSTLKIQRTERGDSAVYLCASSPGLADTYEQYFGPGTRLTVT.

The chain recombines TRBV11-2 with TRBJ2-1; 11 bases line up with TRBD2. CDR1 SGHAT and CDR2 FQNNGV come from the germline V gene. V lost 0 bases and J lost 4; bases outside the gene matches: 2. This CDR3 comprises 16 residues. The CDR3 loop reads CASSLDLAGGYNEQFF. CDR3 sequence (DNA): TGTGCCAGCAGCTTAGATCTAGCGGGAGGTTACAATGAGCAGTTCTTC.

V and J are TRBV7-9 and TRBJ2-7; a possible D gene is TRBD1 (7 bases). This CDR3 comprises 14 residues. Germline-derived CDR1 and CDR2 are SEHNR and FQNEAQ (reference sequence). V lost 2 bases, J lost 7 bases, and 15 bases lay in between. CDR3 amino acids: CASSLQGGVEEQYF. The DNA of the CDR3 is TGTGCCAGCAGCTTACAGGGGGGAGTGGAAGAGCAGTACTTC. Complete variable domain (other parts from reference TRBV7-9 and TRBJ2-7): DTGVSQNPRHKITKRGQNVTFRCDPISEHNRLYWYRQTLGQGPEFLTYFQNEAQLEKSRLLSDRFSAERPKGSFSTLEIQRTEQGDSAMYLCASSLQGGVEEQYFGPGTRLTVT.

The chain has TRBV18 and TRBJ2-5; 13 nucleotides align to TRBD2. The V gene's germline CDR1 is KGHSH and CDR2 LQKENI. The CDR3 spans 16 residues. With V trimmed by 5 bases and J by 5 bases, 8 bases remained unmatched. The CDR3 region is CASSAGTSGTGETQYF. CDR3 bases: TGTGCCAGCTCAGCCGGGACTAGCGGGACCGGTGAGACCCAGTACTTC.

The chain is built from TRBV27 and TRBJ2-2; TRBD1 aligns across 7 bases. The CDR3 runs 14 residues. The V gene end was trimmed by 5 bases and the J gene end by 5 bases; junction bases not matched to a gene: 5. Germline CDR1 MNHEY, CDR2 SMNVEV (reference sequence). The CDR3 loop is CASSPGQITGELFF. The CDR3 coding sequence is TGTGCCAGCAGTCCGGGACAGATTACCGGGGAGCTGTTTTTT.